These 27 T cell receptor beta chains came from one sample sequenced in a study of Ad26.COV2.S vaccination and SARS-CoV-2 variants. Regarding treatment: some 20 received Ad26.COV2.S at low or high dose, single or two shots; several received placebo; per-sample allocation not given. Samples came from day 63 after the first vaccine or placebo injection. Assay used: immunoSEQ multiplex PCR; TCRdb lists only in-frame clones, some missing. The sample lists more than 300,000 clones; about 87% were seen once. The sequenced sample was peripheral blood, obtained in a trial of Ad26.COV2.S vaccine versus placebo. These receptors all stem from a person between 18 and 65 years old who received the Ad26.COV2.S COVID-19 vaccine or a placebo.

This clone was seen once. V usage is TRBV6-4 and J usage is TRBJ2-2; the D gene is possibly TRBD1 (6 bases). The CDR3 is 13 amino acids. Germline V lookup: CDR1 MRHNA, CDR2 SNTAGT. Trimming removed 5 bases at V and 8 bases at J, with 12 bases between. CDR3 sequence reads: CASSTGSKGELFF. In nucleotides, the CDR3 is TGTGCCAGCAGTACAGGGAGTAAAGGGGAGCTGTTTTTT.

The chain carries TRBV27 and TRBJ2-1; D assignment may be TRBD1 or TRBD2 (6 bases each). The germline V and J ends were trimmed by 6 bases and 2 bases, with 17 bases remaining between them. CDR3 size: 16 residues. Looked up from germline, CDR1 is MNHEY and CDR2 is SMNVEV (reference sequence). The CDR3 spells CASSRRGEAAYNEQFF. For the CDR3, the DNA is TGTGCCAGCAGCCGTAGGGGGGAGGCAGCCTACAATGAGCAGTTCTTC.

This clone has only one observation. The V and J genes are TRBV3-1 (or the pseudogene TRBV3-2) and TRBJ2-3; 11 positions agree with TRBD2. The germline CDR1 and CDR2 sequences are LGHDT and YNNKEL (reference sequence). CDR3 size: 13 residues. Trimming removed 8 bases from V and 6 bases from J; junction bases left unmatched: 4. For the CDR3, the DNA is TGTGCCAGCGGGGCTAGCGGGAGGGATACGCAGTATTTT. Its translation is CASGASGRDTQYF.

The CDR3 DNA reads TGTGCCAGCAGCTTGGGAAGGGTTTACGAGCAGTACTTC. Translation gives CASSLGRVYEQYF. The V and J genes are TRBV5-6 and TRBJ2-7; D not certain. The CDR3 is 13 residues long. CDR1 is SGHDT and CDR2 is YYEEEE in the germline V gene. Between the trimmed V and J ends, which lost 0 bases and 4 bases, there was a span of 8 bases.

The gene calls are TRBV6-5 and TRBJ2-5; 11 nucleotides agree with TRBD1. Germline V gene sequence: CDR1 MNHEY, CDR2 SVGAGI. The V gene end was trimmed by 6 bases and the J gene end by 4 bases; junction bases not matched to a gene: 4. The CDR3 sequence is 14 residues long. The CDR3 nucleotides read TGTGCCAGCAGATGGGACAGGGGGGGAGAGACCCAGTACTTC. Translated, it gives CASRWDRGGETQYF.

The rearrangement uses TRBV7-3 and TRBJ2-2; D may be TRBD1 (5 bases). This CDR3 comprises 14 residues. V was pared by 5 bases and J by 4 bases, with 11 bases between. Per the germline V gene, CDR1 is SGHTA and CDR2 is FQGTGA. The CDR3, as DNA: TGTGCCAGCAGCCCCGGGCAGGGCACCGGGGAGCTGTTTTTT. It yields the protein CASSPGQGTGELFF. The entire variable domain, with the rest obtained from reference TRBV7-3 and TRBJ2-2, is as follows: GAGVSQTPSNKVTEKGKYVELRCDPISGHTALYWYRQSLGQGPEFLIYFQGTGAADDSGLPNDRFFAVRPEGSVSTLKIQRTERGDSAVYLCASSPGQGTGELFFGEGSRLTVL.

For this clone: This may stem from a read error, because a much larger clone lies one nucleotide away. In the same sample, other DNA sequences code for this CDR3. V and J are TRBV27 and TRBJ2-7; D uncertain. V was shortened by 4 bases and J by 0 bases, with 1 base between the two germline ends. Germline lookup yields CDR1 MNHEY and CDR2 SMNVEV (reference sequence). This CDR3 comprises 11 residues. The CDR3 reads CASSSSYEQYF. CDR3 bases: TGTGCCAGCAGTTCCTCCTACGAGCAGTACTTC.

This chain connects TRBV5-5 to TRBJ2-7; no definite D call. This CDR3 is built from 12 residues. Germline CDR1 is SGHKS and CDR2 is YYEKEE (reference sequence). The V end lost 2 bases, the J end lost 3 bases, and 6 bases lay between the germline ends. The CDR3 coding sequence is TGTGCCAGCAGCTTTACGGGCTACGAGCAGTACTTC. This encodes CASSFTGYEQYF.

CDR3 sequence: CASSRTAGNTIYF. The CDR3 DNA sequence: TGTGCCAGCAGTAGGACAGCTGGAAACACCATATATTTT. The genes are TRBV25-1 and TRBJ1-3; weak D call: TRBD1 (6 bases). V was pared by 5 bases and J by 2 bases, with 7 bases between. Germline V gene lookup returns CDR1 MGHDK and CDR2 SYGVNS. There are 13 residues in the CDR3. Drawing the rest from reference TRBV25-1 and TRBJ1-3, the complete variable domain is EADIYQTPRYLVIGTGKKITLECSQTMGHDKMYWYQQDPGMELHLIHYSYGVNSTEKGDLSSESTVSRIRTEHFPLTLESARPSHTSQYLCASSRTAGNTIYFGEGSWLTVV.

The chain recombines TRBV10-3 with TRBJ1-1, with 8 bases identical to TRBD1. This CDR3 region has 16 residues. V was clipped by 8 bases and J by 1 base; unmatched bases: 12. In germline, CDR1 is ENHRY, CDR2 SYGVKD. The CDR3 loop reads CAIGTGGQAKNTEAFF. In DNA, the CDR3 is TGTGCCATCGGAACAGGGGGTCAGGCTAAGAACACTGAAGCTTTCTTT.

The chain links TRBV6-5 to TRBJ2-7; no firm D call. CDR3 size: 15 residues. V was clipped by 0 bases and J by 2 bases, with 11 bases between them. Germline V gives CDR1 MNHEY, CDR2 SVGAGI. CDR3 nucleotides: TGTGCCAGCAGTTACTCGCCCGAACAGACCTACGAGCAGTACTTC. It codes for CASSYSPEQTYEQYF.

The chain combines TRBV5-4 with TRBJ2-1; 10 bases agree with TRBD1. The V and J ends lost 3 bases and 9 bases, in that order; junction bases with no gene match: 6. CDR1 is SGHNT and CDR2 is YYREEE in the germline V gene (reference sequence). The CDR3 covers 14 residues. This CDR3 is CASSSGQGRGEQFF. The CDR3 DNA reads TGTGCCAGCAGCTCGGGACAGGGGCGAGGTGAGCAGTTCTTC.

J is TRBJ2-2 and V is TRBV7-9; 9 bases agree with TRBD1. This CDR3 has 16 residues. With 0 bases clipped from V and 3 bases from J, the junction kept 2 bases outside the gene matches. The V gene's germline CDR1 is SEHNR and CDR2 FQNEAQ (reference sequence). The CDR3 nucleotides read TGTGCCAGCAGCTTAGCTACAGGGGGCTACACCGGGGAGCTGTTTTTT. This gives the protein CASSLATGGYTGELFF.

The rearrangement uses TRBV19 and TRBJ1-3; D gene uncertain. Trimming removed 3 bases at V and 0 bases at J, with 12 bases between. This CDR3 is built from 16 residues. CDR1 is LNHDA and CDR2 is SQIVND in the germline V gene (reference sequence). In nucleotides, the CDR3 is TGTGCCAGTAGTATGAGGCGGGTGAACTCTGGAAACACCATATATTTT. As protein: CASSMRRVNSGNTIYF.

The chain couples TRBV9 to TRBJ2-1, with D possibly matching TRBD2 (6 bases). V was trimmed by 3 bases and J by 7 bases, leaving 17 bases between them. Germline V lookup: CDR1 SGDLS, CDR2 YYNGEE. The CDR3 spans 15 residues. As DNA, the CDR3 is TGTGCCAGCAGCGCTCCCGCTAGCGCTTCGAATGAGCAGTTCTTC. It is translated as CASSAPASASNEQFF.

The table lists this clone with a count of one. V usage is TRBV11-3 and J usage is TRBJ2-1, with D perhaps matching TRBD2 (6 bases). Germline CDR1 is SGHNT and CDR2 is YENEEA. CDR3 length: 13 residues. V lost 5 bases to trimming and J lost 9 bases, with 14 bases between them. CDR3 bases: TGTGCCAGCAGCAATCCGGGGGAGAGTGAGCAGTTCTTC. Protein: CASSNPGESEQFF.

The chain recombines TRBV4-3 with TRBJ1-1, with 7 nucleotides matching TRBD1. The length of the CDR3 is 15 residues. The trim removed 2 bases at V and 6 bases at J, leaving 9 bases unmatched. In germline, CDR1 is LGHNA, CDR2 YSLEER. The CDR3 bases are TGCGCCAGCAGCCAACAGGGGGATATGAGCTCTGAAGCTTTCTTT. It translates to CASSQQGDMSSEAFF.

This clone is a singleton in its sample. The chain uses TRBV7-2 and TRBJ1-2, with D possibly matching TRBD1 (5 bases). Trimming took off 5 bases at V and 1 base at J, with 5 bases between the two ends. The CDR3 sequence is 12 residues long. Germline V gene data show CDR1 as SGHTA and CDR2 as FQGNSA. Written as DNA, the CDR3 is TGTGCCAGCAGCAGGGGTAACTATGGCTACACCTTC. Protein product: CASSRGNYGYTF.

This rearrangement joins TRBV5-6 to TRBJ2-7; D ambiguous. The germline gives CDR1 SGHDT, CDR2 YYEEEE. The V end lost 4 bases, the J end lost 9 bases, and 17 bases lay between the germline ends. The CDR3 has 13 residues. The CDR3 is CASSGLANFVQYF. The DNA of the CDR3 is TGTGCCAGCAGCGGATTAGCAAACTTTGTGCAGTACTTC. The full variable domain, completed using reference TRBV5-6 and TRBJ2-7, is DAGVTQSPTHLIKTRGQQVTLRCSPKSGHDTVSWYQQALGQGPQFIFQYYEEEERQRGNFPDRFSGHQFPNYSSELNVNALLLGDSALYLCASSGLANFVQYFGPGTRLTVT.

The chain employs TRBV5-1 and TRBJ2-7, with D possibly matching TRBD1 (6 bases). The CDR3 length is 18 residues. The V gene lost 0 bases and the J gene lost 3 bases, with 22 bases spanning the gap. Germline V gives CDR1 SGHRS, CDR2 YFSETQ. The CDR3 sequence is CASSLVFGRGRIHYEQYF. DNA for the CDR3: TGCGCCAGCAGCTTGGTCTTCGGCAGGGGCCGGATCCACTACGAGCAGTACTTC.

The rearrangement uses TRBV7-8 and TRBJ1-1, with D uncertain. The germline gives CDR1 SGHVS, CDR2 FQNEAQ. The CDR3 is 15 amino acids. Trimming pared 1 base from V and 5 bases from J, leaving 14 bases between. The CDR3, as DNA: TGTGCCAGCAGCTTAGTGGCACGAACTTATACTGAAGCTTTCTTT. Encoded protein: CASSLVARTYTEAFF.

V gene TRBV6-4 combines with J gene TRBJ2-7; either TRBD1 or TRBD2 may fit D (5 bases each). This CDR3 comprises 13 residues. V gave up 5 bases and J gave up 5 bases, with 13 bases separating them. The V gene's germline CDR1 is MRHNA and CDR2 SNTAGT. CDR3 residues: CASSWTTGDEQYF. CDR3 bases: TGTGCCAGCAGTTGGACAACCGGGGACGAGCAGTACTTC.

This clone has only one observation. The rearrangement links TRBV19 to TRBJ2-7; no firm D call. The CDR3 runs to 15 residues. Germline values: CDR1 LNHDA, CDR2 SQIVND (reference sequence). With 0 bases removed from V and 1 base from J, the gap between germline ends came to 10 bases. As DNA, the CDR3 is TGTGCCAGTAGTATAGATCGGCACAGTTCCTACGAGCAGTACTTC. Translation: CASSIDRHSSYEQYF. The full variable domain, completed using reference TRBV19 and TRBJ2-7, is DGGITQSPKYLFRKEGQNVTLSCEQNLNHDAMYWYRQDPGQGLRLIYYSQIVNDFQKGDIAEGYSVSREKKESFPLTVTSAQKNPTAFYLCASSIDRHSSYEQYFGPGTRLTVT.

CDR3 sequence reads: CASSLGTEHRYGYTF. In DNA, the CDR3 is TGTGCCAGCAGCTTGGGGACGGAACACCGCTATGGCTACACCTTC. J is TRBJ1-2 and V is TRBV5-4; the D is unclear. The V gene lost 0 bases and the J gene lost 4 bases, with 13 bases spanning the gap. Germline loops: CDR1 SGHNT, CDR2 YYREEE (reference sequence). CDR3 length: 15 amino acids. Drawing the rest from reference TRBV5-4 and TRBJ1-2, the complete variable domain is ETGVTQSPTHLIKTRGQQVTLRCSSQSGHNTVSWYQQALGQGPQFIFQYYREEENGRGNFPPRFSGLQFPNYSSELNVNALELDDSALYLCASSLGTEHRYGYTFGSGTRLTVV.

This clone was found a few times. The chain is built from TRBV6-5 and TRBJ2-5; no reliable D call. The CDR3 has 11 amino acids. Germline assignment: CDR1 MNHEY and CDR2 SVGAGI. Trimming shortened V by 4 bases and J by 10 bases, and 10 bases separated the two germline ends. In nucleotides, the CDR3 is TGTGCCAGCAGTTTAGGGAATCGCCAGTACTTC. It codes for CASSLGNRQYF.

The chain has TRBV29-1 and TRBJ2-7, with 7 nucleotides matching TRBD1. CDR1 and CDR2 from the germline V gene are SQVTM and ANQGSEA. V shed 3 bases, J shed 3 bases, and the junction held 11 bases outside the gene matches. CDR3 length equals 15 residues. CDR3: CSVDSTGATNYEQYF. DNA for the CDR3: TGCAGCGTTGACTCAACAGGGGCAACAAACTACGAGCAGTACTTC.

This rearrangement joins TRBV12-5 to TRBJ1-3; D remains unclear. This CDR3 has 17 residues. The germline V gene has CDR1 LGHNT and CDR2 FRNRAP. Trimming cost V 0 bases and J 4 bases, with 16 bases left between them. CDR3 coding DNA: TGTGCTAGTGGTTTGGTAAACCCCTCGTTGAAGGGAAACACCATATATTTT. Protein product: CASGLVNPSLKGNTIYF. Filled out from reference TRBV12-5 and TRBJ1-3, the complete variable domain reads DARVTQTPRHKVTEMGQEVTMRCQPILGHNTVFWYRQTMMQGLELLAYFRNRAPLDDSGMPKDRFSAEMPDATLATLKIQPSEPRDSAVYFCASGLVNPSLKGNTIYFGEGSWLTVV.